This T cell receptor beta chain was sequenced during a study of TIL therapy for anti-PD-1-resistant metastatic lung cancer (dated by TCRdb to the early 2020s). Context from the whole study: Among the enrolled patients, the median age was roughly 54 years (range about 38-75), and the median tumor PD-L1 proportion score was around 5.6%. The cohort was composed predominantly of lung adenocarcinoma, with a handful of EGFR-mutant and two ALK-rearranged tumors included, and half of patients were identified as current or former smokers. Across the cohort, whole-exome sequencing showed a median non-synonymous tumor mutation burden of roughly 1.5 mutations per megabase. T cell receptor beta sequencing of tumor and peripheral blood served to follow clonotypes across the tumor, the expanded TIL product, and serial blood samples.

A few counts support this clone. No antigen is known for it. Per-base qualities were not stored, and no clone one base away is much larger. The time point label on this specimen signifies: pre-treatment sample, taken before nivolumab and TIL therapy. The baseline tumor samples were excised metastases, mostly pleural nodules or supraclavicular lymph nodes, taken from the same resection that was used to grow TIL. Tumors were harvested before any PD-1/PD-L1 blockade; patients then received nivolumab, and those progressing received lymphodepletion, expanded TIL infusion and IL-2. A phase I trial run at two centers enrolled adults with stage 4 NSCLC between late 2017 and January 2020. The samples were obtained from a phase I trial that was single-arm and open-label and tested tumor-infiltrating lymphocyte therapy combined with nivolumab in advanced non-small cell lung cancer. For each resected tumor, portions were snap-frozen in liquid nitrogen and kept at -80 degrees C. Tumor regions of interest were selected on H&E sections using laser-capture macrodissection, ground into about 15 mg aliquots, and extracted using Qiagen Allprep kits.

Taken from the germline V gene (reference sequence), the CDR1 and CDR2 loops are SEHNR and FQNEAQ. V is reduced by 5 bases and J by 2 bases, leaving a spacing of 12 bases between them. The cysteine opens and the phenylalanine closes a CDR3 of 14 amino acids. The read is trimmed to its CDR3 DNA, 42 bases read in frame from base 1. Using bias-controlled multiplex PCR with the immunoSEQ v3 hsTCRB kit, the TCR beta CDR3 regions were amplified from genomic DNA. TCR libraries were sequenced on an Illumina NextSeq 500 to approximately 2 million read pairs for survey level or roughly 4.5-6.5 million for deep level. As for how the authors treated the data: V, D and J genes were assigned, non-productive sequences were removed, and clonality was reported by immunoSEQ Analyzer software. Repertoires were compared by productive Simpson clonality and by the Morisita overlap index of productive TRB rearrangements between infused TIL and blood. TCRdb carries this immuneACCESS record with in-frame sequences only. Its versions omit some clonotypes, under half of them owing to an unresolved V gene in the studies checked, with the rest unexplained. V, J and clone size derive from that table, while D and trimming were established from the DNA sequence. The table for this sample lists more than 90,000 clones; around three fifths of them were counted only once. The ten biggest clones cover roughly 9.7% of the sample.

General conclusions and limits of the study: The study protocol defined all tumor marker inferences as exploratory. High clonal turnover was observed in TIL culture, with many enriched product clones not detected in the baseline tumor, which suggested clonal contraction rather than faithful expansion. Higher clonality and lower diversity were observed in expanded TIL cultures than in baseline intratumoral T cells (median clonality roughly 6% vs 31%, p < 0.0001). The cohort was highly selected, with more treatment-naive, never-smoker and oncogene-addicted patients than typical, limiting generalizability.

The rearrangement joined TRBV7-9 to TRBJ1-1; possibly the D gene is TRBD1, per 6 matching bases. This sequence originates from a person aged 30 to 80 with non-small cell lung cancer. This specimen was tumor tissue, taken at baseline. The nucleotide sequence is given as TGTGCCAGCAGCCGCGGACAGCGTAACACTGAAGCTTTCTTT. Translation gives CASSRGQRNTEAFF.